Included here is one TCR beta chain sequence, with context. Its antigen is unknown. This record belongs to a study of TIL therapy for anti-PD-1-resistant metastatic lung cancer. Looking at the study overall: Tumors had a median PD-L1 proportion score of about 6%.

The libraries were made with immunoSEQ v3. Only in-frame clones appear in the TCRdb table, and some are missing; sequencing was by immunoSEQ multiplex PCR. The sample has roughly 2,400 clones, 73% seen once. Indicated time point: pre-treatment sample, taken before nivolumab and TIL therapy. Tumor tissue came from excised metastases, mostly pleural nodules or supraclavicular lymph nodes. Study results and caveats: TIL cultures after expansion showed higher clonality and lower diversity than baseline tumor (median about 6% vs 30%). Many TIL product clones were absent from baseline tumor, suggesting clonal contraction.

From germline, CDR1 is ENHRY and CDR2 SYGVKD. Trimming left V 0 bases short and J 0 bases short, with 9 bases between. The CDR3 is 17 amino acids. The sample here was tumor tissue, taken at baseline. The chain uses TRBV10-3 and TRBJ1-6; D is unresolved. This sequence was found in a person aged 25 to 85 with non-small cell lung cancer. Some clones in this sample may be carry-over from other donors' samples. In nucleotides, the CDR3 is TGTGCCATCAGTGAGTCGATTAGCAGCTCCTATAATTCACCCCTCCACTTT. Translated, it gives CAISESISSSYNSPLHF.